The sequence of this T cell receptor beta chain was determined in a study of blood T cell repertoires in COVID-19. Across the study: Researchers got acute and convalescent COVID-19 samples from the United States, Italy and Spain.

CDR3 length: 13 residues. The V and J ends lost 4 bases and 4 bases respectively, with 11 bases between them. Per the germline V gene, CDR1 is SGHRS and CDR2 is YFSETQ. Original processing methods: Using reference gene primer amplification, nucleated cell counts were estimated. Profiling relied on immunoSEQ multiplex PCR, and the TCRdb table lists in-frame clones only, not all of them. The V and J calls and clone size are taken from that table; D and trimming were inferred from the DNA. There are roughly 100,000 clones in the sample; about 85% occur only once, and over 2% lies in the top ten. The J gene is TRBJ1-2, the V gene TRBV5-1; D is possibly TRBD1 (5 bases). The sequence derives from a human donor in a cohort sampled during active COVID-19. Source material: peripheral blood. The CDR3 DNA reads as TGCGCCAGCAGCCAACAGGAGGGCTATGGCTACACCTTC. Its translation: CASSQQEGYGYTF. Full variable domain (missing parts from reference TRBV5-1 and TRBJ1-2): KAGVTQTPRYLIKTRGQQVTLSCSPISGHRSVSWYQQTPGQGLQFLFEYFSETQRNKGNFPGRFSGRQFSNSRSEMNVSTLELGDSALYLCASSQQEGYGYTFGSGTRLTVV.